This TCR beta chain stems from a study of sequential checkpoint blockade in melanoma. Whole-study context: First-line arms were nivolumab then ipilimumab, or the reverse, randomized 1:1. Both treatment sequences were followed by maintenance nivolumab.

The V gene lost 6 bases and the J gene lost 8 bases, with 20 bases spanning the gap. CDR1 SQVTM and CDR2 ANQGSEA come from the germline V gene. The CDR3 totals 14 residues. Regarding treatment: randomized to nivolumab then ipilimumab (arm A) or the reverse (arm B). Patients had received no earlier DNA-damaging chemotherapy. From thawed PBMCs, live CD3+CD8+ cells negative for CD19 and CD56 were sorted. Produced via immunoSEQ multiplex PCR; TCRdb's table is partial and in-frame only. In the table there are tens of thousands of clones, roughly nine tenths of which are singletons. The chain uses TRBV29-1 and TRBJ2-1, with D perhaps matching TRBD2 (7 bases). Sequenced here: CD8+ T cells sorted from blood (inferred from file names), sampled from a patient given nivolumab and ipilimumab in sequence. The receptor was derived from a human donor with melanoma. CDR3 region: CSVDWRGGFDEQFF. In DNA, the CDR3 is TGCAGCGTGGATTGGAGGGGGGGGTTCGATGAGCAGTTCTTC.